This T cell receptor (beta chain) was recovered during a study of immune heterogeneity within non-small cell lung tumors. Bulk tumor genomic DNA (around 640 ng per sample) served as template. Every primary tumor yielded several biopsies, spaced far apart, that were taken during surgery. Each patient presented with untreated, newly diagnosed non-small cell lung cancer and received curative surgery. The study drew donors from newly diagnosed non-small cell lung cancer patients having surgery with curative intent. Multiplex PCR was performed with 32 V and 13 J primers, and it amplified TCR beta CDR3. One entry per CDR3 protein results from TCRdb running MiXCR on the multiplex PCR reads. The sample records roughly 1,700 distinct CDR3 sequences, around half being singletons. Trimming stripped 3 bases from V and 0 bases from J, with 10 bases between. Germline CDR1 reads MNHNS; CDR2 reads SASEGT. The CDR3 totals 15 residues.

There are a few counts of this clonotype. The sequence was collected from a man in his fifties or sixties with non-small cell lung cancer. V gene TRBV6-1 combines with J gene TRBJ2-3; the D is unclear. The sequencing sample was made of lung tumor tissue. CDR3: CASSDSSTSTDTQYF. CDR3 coding DNA: TGTGCCAGCAGTGATTCTTCGACCAGCACAGATACGCAGTATTTT.